Listed below are T cell receptor beta chains from one sample, sequenced in a study of shared clonotypes between healthy human individuals. Some clones are missing from TCRdb's copy, which holds only in-frame ones; the method was immunoSEQ multiplex PCR. There are 2 million to 2.5 million clones in the sample; 90% to 97% occur only once, and 0.13% lies in the top ten. The source material was naive CD4+ T cells sorted from blood. The receptors come from a man aged 18 to 29 in good health. The conserved cysteine and the conserved F or W are not part of the CDR3 here. Where a row states a size, it is once, few, many or the class of an expanded clone; other rows omit it.

12	TRBV7-3	TRBJ2-2	NA	ASSPSSNTGELF
15	TRBV7-2	TRBJ2-7	NA	ASSLVYIAEEGYEQY
16	TRBV18	TRBJ2-2	NA	ASSPPVTGLGRAGELF
11	TRBV5-6	TRBJ2-1	NA	ASSAFRGNEQF
12	TRBV7-2	TRBJ2-2	NA	ASTAGTNTGELF
11	TRBV27	TRBJ1-1	NA	ASSFLGDTEAF
12	TRBV5-4	TRBJ1-2	NA	ASSSSYRGEGYT
11	TRBV28	TRBJ1-1	NA	ATEGQGNTEAF
12	TRBV9	TRBJ1-4	NA	ASSAGQEKEKLF
16	TRBV4-1	TRBJ1-2	NA	ASSQDRGQASSNYGYT
14	TRBV15	TRBJ1-2	NA	ATSRDSQGHNYGYT
13	TRBV6-5	TRBJ2-7	NA	ASSFQTSGSYEQY
11	TRBV5-1	TRBJ1-2	NA	ASSLGPSYGYT
13	TRBV5-1	TRBJ1-5	NA	ASSSGPEVNQPQH
15	TRBV15	TRBJ2-7	NA	ATSRDRTGTGGYEQY
12	TRBV28	TRBJ1-3	NA	ASTSGQSGNTIY
9	TRBV30	TRBJ2-1	NA	AWSEINEQF
8	TRBV19	TRBJ2-7	NA	ANGPYEQY
13	TRBV6-1	TRBJ1-6	NA	ASSEVSSYNSPLH
12	TRBV5-1	TRBJ1-6	NA	ASSLGQINSPLH
11	TRBV29-1	TRBJ1-3	NA	SVRKSDGNTIY
15	TRBV11-2	TRBJ2-3	once	ASSLAGASGRLDTQY
12	TRBV2	TRBJ2-3	NA	ASRDRGRADTQY
14	TRBV7-2	TRBJ2-5	NA	ASSLVPWQQQETQY
12	TRBV28	TRBJ2-3	NA	ASSPGTSSDTQY
15	TRBV19	TRBJ1-3	NA	ASSMDLSGRSGNTIY
14	TRBV2	TRBJ2-5	NA	ASSDGAGQHQETQY
11	TRBV6-6	TRBJ2-7	NA	ASRGDSSYEQY
13	TRBV5-1	TRBJ1-6	NA	ASSLDQTNNSPLH
11	TRBV7-3	TRBJ2-3	NA	ASTSGPLETQY
11	TRBV6-1	TRBJ2-7	few	ASSLTGVDEQY
10	TRBV10-3	TRBJ2-5	NA	AISEYRETQY
12	TRBV7-9	TRBJ2-7	NA	ASSLELLKNEQY
15	TRBV15	TRBJ1-6	NA	ATSRDWGGLINSPLH